A single sample is the source of the 20 T cell receptor beta chains below, sequenced in a study of cytomegalovirus exposure and HLA in healthy donors. Some clones are missing from TCRdb's copy, which holds only in-frame ones; the method was immunoSEQ multiplex PCR. The repertoire includes 180,000 or so clones, 85% to 90% of them detected once, and more than 1.2% sits in the top ten. Input material: PBMCs. The origin of the receptors is a woman younger than 45 in good health and CMV-seronegative.

The chain's CDR3 is CASSFMNTEAFF. CDR3 in DNA: TGCGCCAGCAGCTTTATGAACACTGAAGCTTTCTTT. The chain has TRBV5-1 and TRBJ1-1; no clear D. V gave up 2 bases and J gave up 0 bases, with 2 bases separating them. Germline CDR1 is SGHRS and CDR2 is YFSETQ. The CDR3 sequence is 12 residues long. The full variable domain, rest sourced from reference TRBV5-1 and TRBJ1-1, is KAGVTQTPRYLIKTRGQQVTLSCSPISGHRSVSWYQQTPGQGLQFLFEYFSETQRNKGNFPGRFSGRQFSNSRSEMNVSTLELGDSALYLCASSFMNTEAFFGQGTRLTVV.

This sequence joins TRBV15 and TRBJ1-1, with 7 bases that match TRBD1. The CDR3 is 13 amino acids. Trimming removed 3 bases from V and 6 bases from J; junction bases left unmatched: 4. Looked up from germline, CDR1 is LNHNV and CDR2 is YYDKDF (reference sequence). The CDR3 DNA sequence: TGTGCCACCAGCAGCTACAGGGGCGCTGAAGCTTTCTTT. It encodes CATSSYRGAEAFF.

Here the CDR3 reads CASSADRIRQNTEAFF. CDR3 coding DNA: TGTGCCAGCAGTGCCGATCGAATTAGACAGAACACTGAAGCTTTCTTT. The V call is TRBV6-1, the J call TRBJ1-1; D unresolved. Germline V gene lookup returns CDR1 MNHNS and CDR2 SASEGT. The CDR3 spans 16 residues. V was shortened by 4 bases and J by 1 base, with 16 bases between the two germline ends.

This clone was seen only a few times. The rearrangement uses TRBV7-9 and TRBJ1-4; tentatively, D is TRBD1 (6 bases). V was shortened by 4 bases and J by 8 bases, with 14 bases between the two germline ends. The CDR3 loop spans 14 amino acids. Germline CDR1 and CDR2: SEHNR and FQNEAQ (reference sequence). The CDR3 DNA follows: TGTGCCAGCAGCTCCTGGACAGTGGGGGAAAAACTGTTTTTT. The encoded protein is CASSSWTVGEKLFF.

This chain uses TRBV6-6 with TRBJ1-1; no clear D. Trimming cost V 7 bases and J 4 bases, with 16 bases left between them. Germline V lookup: CDR1 MNHNY, CDR2 SVGAGI (reference sequence). The CDR3 length is 14 residues. The CDR3 DNA reads as TGTGCCAGCAATCCCTCGGGGTTCAGCACTGAAGCTTTCTTT. Translating it yields CASNPSGFSTEAFF.

The rearrangement uses TRBV5-1 and TRBJ2-2, with 14 bases aligning to TRBD2. Germline-derived CDR1 and CDR2 are SGHRS and YFSETQ. Losses at the gene ends were 2 bases for V and 10 bases for J; bases not matched to a gene: 7. The CDR3 spans 16 residues. In DNA form, the CDR3 reads TGCGCCAGCAGCTTTGGACTAGCGGGGGGCCGGACGGAGCTGTTTTTT. This translates into CASSFGLAGGRTELFF.

J is TRBJ1-2 and V is TRBV18, with 8 bases lining up with TRBD1. Trimming at V came to 3 bases and at J to 4 bases, leaving 1 base not matched to a gene. The CDR3 is made up of 13 amino acids. Germline V gives CDR1 KGHSH, CDR2 LQKENI. The DNA of the CDR3 is TGTGCCAGCTCACCCGGGACAGGCTATGGCTACACCTTC. Translating it yields CASSPGTGYGYTF.

The chain links TRBV6-5 to TRBJ1-3; maybe TRBD1 (5 bases). CDR1 and CDR2 (germline): MNHEY, SVGAGI. The V end was cut by 0 bases, the J end by 4 bases, with 10 bases between. The CDR3 runs to 15 residues. The CDR3 nucleotides read TGTGCCAGCAGTTACTCGATTACAGGAGGAAACACCATATATTTT. It is translated as CASSYSITGGNTIYF.

This clone was recorded a few times. The chain links TRBV2 to TRBJ2-7, with 15 bases that match TRBD2. The CDR3 totals 14 residues. Unmatched junction bases numbered 4, after V lost 6 bases and J lost 7 bases. Germline V lookup: CDR1 SNHLY, CDR2 FYNNEI. This chain's CDR3 is CASRPGTSGGEQYF. CDR3 DNA sequence: TGTGCCAGCAGGCCCGGGACTAGCGGGGGGGAGCAGTACTTC.

This chain connects TRBV6-1 to TRBJ2-7, with a possible D match to TRBD2 (5 bases). There are 14 residues in the CDR3. Trimming left V 0 bases short and J 3 bases short, with 9 bases between. Germline assignment: CDR1 MNHNS and CDR2 SASEGT. In DNA, the CDR3 is TGTGCCAGCAGTGAAGCGCTTCGGGGCTACGAGCAGTACTTC. Its translation is CASSEALRGYEQYF.

This chain links TRBV7-9 with TRBJ2-1; TRBD2 aligns across 12 bases. CDR3 length equals 15 residues. V trimming: 3 bases; J trimming: 7 bases; junction bases outside the gene matches: 4. From germline, CDR1 is SEHNR and CDR2 FQNEAQ (reference sequence). The DNA for the CDR3 is TGTGCCAGCAGCTTCCTAGCGGGGGGGGAGAATGAGCAGTTCTTC. It specifies CASSFLAGGENEQFF.

This clone has a handful of counts. The V call is TRBV5-1, the J call TRBJ1-6; 8 bases line up with TRBD1. The V segment lost 8 bases and the J segment 8 bases; nucleotides outside the gene matches: 3. Germline CDR1 SGHRS, CDR2 YFSETQ. The CDR3 runs to 12 residues. CDR3 bases: TGCGCCAGTGGGACAGGAGATTCACCCCTCCACTTT. Its protein is CASGTGDSPLHF.

The chain employs TRBV12-5 and TRBJ2-2; no definite D call. CDR1 is LGHNT and CDR2 is FRNRAP in the germline V gene. The CDR3 has 14 amino acids. The V end lost 7 bases, the J end lost 6 bases, and 15 bases lay between the germline ends. The CDR3 DNA follows: TGTGCTAGTGCTCCCGGTCTGGTCTCCGGGGAGCTGTTTTTT. Translation gives CASAPGLVSGELFF.

V and J are TRBV4-1 and TRBJ1-1; 8 positions match TRBD1. This CDR3 has 19 amino acids. Germline V CDR1 and CDR2: MGHRA, YSYEKL. V gave up 0 bases and J gave up 3 bases; unmatched junction bases: 15. DNA of the CDR3: TGCGCCAGCAGCCAAGATTTACCTAAACAGGGGGGCATTGACACTGAAGCTTTCTTT. Protein: CASSQDLPKQGGIDTEAFF.

This clone has just a few counts. The chain carries TRBV30 and TRBJ1-5; maybe TRBD1 (6 bases). V was cut by 3 bases and J by 3 bases, with 12 bases left in between. The CDR3 spans 14 residues. Germline V gives CDR1 GTSNPN, CDR2 SVGIG (reference sequence). The CDR3 spells CAWSPGAPNQPQHF. In nucleotides, the CDR3 is TGTGCCTGGAGCCCAGGGGCCCCCAATCAGCCCCAGCATTTT.

This chain links TRBV5-1 with TRBJ2-3, with TRBD1 as a possible D gene (6 bases). V lost 0 bases, J lost 0 bases, and 17 bases lay in between. CDR1 and CDR2 (germline): SGHRS, YFSETQ. The CDR3 loop spans 18 amino acids. CDR3 sequence: CASSLEATGIASTDTQYF. Here the CDR3 DNA reads TGCGCCAGCAGCTTGGAAGCAACAGGGATTGCTAGCACAGATACGCAGTATTTT.

In its sample, this clone was seen once. The rearrangement joins TRBV6-1 to TRBJ1-5, with 10 bases that match TRBD1. The germline V gene has CDR1 MNHNS and CDR2 SASEGT. This CDR3 is built from 14 residues. The J segment lost 2 bases and the V segment lost 7 bases, leaving 2 bases of the junction unmatched. CDR3 protein: CASIGTGGNQPQHF. The CDR3 nucleotides are TGTGCCAGCATAGGGACAGGGGGCAATCAGCCCCAGCATTTT.

The genes are TRBV10-3 and TRBJ2-7; TRBD1 aligns across 7 bases. Looked up from germline, CDR1 is ENHRY and CDR2 is SYGVKD. The CDR3 sequence is 13 residues long. With V trimmed by 7 bases and J by 4 bases, 7 bases remained unmatched. In DNA, the CDR3 is TGTGCCATCACTCCGGGACAGACATACGAGCAGTACTTC. This translates into CAITPGQTYEQYF.

The CDR3 loop is CASSEGRVEQYF. The DNA of the CDR3 is TGTGCCAGCAGTGAGGGCAGGGTCGAGCAGTACTTC. The chain employs TRBV6-1 and TRBJ2-7; a weak D match, TRBD1 (5 bases). Trimming left V 3 bases short and J 6 bases short, with 9 bases between. The CDR3 has 12 amino acids. Germline assignment: CDR1 MNHNS and CDR2 SASEGT.

The V and J genes are TRBV27 and TRBJ2-2; TRBD1 is a possible D gene (6 bases). Germline lookup yields CDR1 MNHEY and CDR2 SMNVEV (reference sequence). Trimming removed 9 bases at V and 3 bases at J, with 8 bases between. The CDR3 has 12 residues. The CDR3 spells CASEGDTGELFF. In DNA form, the CDR3 reads TGTGCCAGTGAGGGGGACACCGGGGAGCTGTTTTTT.